The clone carrying this T cell receptor beta chain was observed once. The antigen is undetermined. The sample comes from a study of T cell repertoires in cytomegalovirus infection. Looking at the study overall: Researchers turned to recently identified HLA-C-restricted CMV epitopes as well as well-studied HLA-B-restricted ones.

TCRdb called the reads again in MiXCR, with one record for every CDR3 protein. Altogether 700,000 to 850,000 distinct CDR3 sequences are present, 30% to 35% being singletons, with the ten largest covering around 12%. The CDR3 consists of 17 residues. Germline-derived CDR1 and CDR2 are SGHRS and YFSETQ. Trimming removed 3 bases from V and 0 bases from J, with 16 bases in between. The specimen was cultured CD8+ T cells from PBMCs, collected from culture after CMV antigen stimulation. This chain connects TRBV5-1 to TRBJ2-1; tentative D call: TRBD1 (6 bases). This clonotype was sampled from a human donor in good health (CMV status not recorded). Some clones in this sample may be carry-over from other donors' samples. CDR3 sequence (DNA): TGCGCCAGCAGCTACCTATCACAGGGATACTCCTACAATGAGCAGTTCTTC. Its translation is CASSYLSQGYSYNEQFF.